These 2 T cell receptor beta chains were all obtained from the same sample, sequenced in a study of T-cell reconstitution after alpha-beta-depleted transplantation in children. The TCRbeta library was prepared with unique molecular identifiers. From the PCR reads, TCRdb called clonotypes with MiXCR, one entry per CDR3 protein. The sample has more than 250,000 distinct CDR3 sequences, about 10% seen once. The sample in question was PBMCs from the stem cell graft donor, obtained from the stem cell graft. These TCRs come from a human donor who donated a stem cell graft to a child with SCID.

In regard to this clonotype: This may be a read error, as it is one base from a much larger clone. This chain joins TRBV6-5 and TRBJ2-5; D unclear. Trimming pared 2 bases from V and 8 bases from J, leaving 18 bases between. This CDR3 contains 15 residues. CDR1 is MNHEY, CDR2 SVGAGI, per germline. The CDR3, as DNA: TGTGCCAGCAGTTACATCGTCGGAACTGGAGACACCCAGTACTTC. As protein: CASSYIVGTGDTQYF.

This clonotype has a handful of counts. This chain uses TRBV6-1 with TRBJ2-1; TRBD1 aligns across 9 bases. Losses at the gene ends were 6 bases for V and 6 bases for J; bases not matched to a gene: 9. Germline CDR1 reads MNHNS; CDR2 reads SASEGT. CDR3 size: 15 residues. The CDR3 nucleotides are TGTGCCAGCAGACTGGGACAGGGTAATTTCAATGAGCAGTTCTTC. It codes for CASRLGQGNFNEQFF.